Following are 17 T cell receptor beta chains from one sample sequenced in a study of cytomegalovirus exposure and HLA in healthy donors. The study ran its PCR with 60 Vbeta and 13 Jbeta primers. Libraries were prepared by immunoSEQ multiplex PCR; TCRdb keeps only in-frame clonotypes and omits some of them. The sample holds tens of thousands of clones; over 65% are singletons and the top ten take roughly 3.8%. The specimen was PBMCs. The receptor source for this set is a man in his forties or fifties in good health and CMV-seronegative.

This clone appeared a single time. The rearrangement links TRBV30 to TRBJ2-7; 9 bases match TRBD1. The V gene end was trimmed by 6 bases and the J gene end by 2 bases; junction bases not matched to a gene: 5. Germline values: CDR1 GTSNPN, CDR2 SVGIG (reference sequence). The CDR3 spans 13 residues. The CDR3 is CACRDRVTYEQYF. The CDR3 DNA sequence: TGTGCCTGCCGGGACAGGGTTACCTACGAGCAGTACTTC.

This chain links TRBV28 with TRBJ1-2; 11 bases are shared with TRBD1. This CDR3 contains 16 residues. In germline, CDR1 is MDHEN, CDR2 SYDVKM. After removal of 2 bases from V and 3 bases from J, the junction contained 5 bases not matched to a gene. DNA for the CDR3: TGTGCCAGCAGTTTAGGGGGACAGGGGGATGACTATGGCTACACCTTC. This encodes CASSLGGQGDDYGYTF.

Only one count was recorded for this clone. DNA for the CDR3: TGTGCCAGCAGCTTCTCACAGGGACCCTACGAGCAGTACTTC. Translation: CASSFSQGPYEQYF. The chain uses TRBV11-2 and TRBJ2-7, with a possible D match to TRBD1 (6 bases). The CDR3 has 14 amino acids. V was trimmed by 3 bases and J by 2 bases, leaving 11 bases between them. The germline gives CDR1 SGHAT, CDR2 FQNNGV.

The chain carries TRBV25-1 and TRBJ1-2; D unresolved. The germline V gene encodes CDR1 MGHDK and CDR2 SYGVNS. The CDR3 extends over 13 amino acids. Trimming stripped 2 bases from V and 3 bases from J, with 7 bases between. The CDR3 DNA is TGTGCCAGCAGTGAAGGTACGGACTATGGCTACACCTTC. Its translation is CASSEGTDYGYTF.

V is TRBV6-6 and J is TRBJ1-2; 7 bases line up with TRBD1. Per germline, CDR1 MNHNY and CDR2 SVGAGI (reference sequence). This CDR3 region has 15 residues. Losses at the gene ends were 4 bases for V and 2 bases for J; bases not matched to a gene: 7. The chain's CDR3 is CASSWSGQSNYGYTF. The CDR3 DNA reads TGTGCCAGCAGTTGGTCGGGACAGAGCAACTATGGCTACACCTTC.

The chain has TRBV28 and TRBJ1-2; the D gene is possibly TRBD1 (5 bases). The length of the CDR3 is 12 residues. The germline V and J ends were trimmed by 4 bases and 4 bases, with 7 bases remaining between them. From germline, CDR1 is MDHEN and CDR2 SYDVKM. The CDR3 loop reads CASSWGPYGYTF. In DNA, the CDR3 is TGTGCCAGCAGTTGGGGCCCCTATGGCTACACCTTC.

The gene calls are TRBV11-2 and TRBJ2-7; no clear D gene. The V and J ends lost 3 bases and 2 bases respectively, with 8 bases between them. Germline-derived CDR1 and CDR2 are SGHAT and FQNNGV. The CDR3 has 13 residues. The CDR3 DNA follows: TGTGCCAGCAGCTTGAGCCGCGCCTACGAGCAGTACTTC. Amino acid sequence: CASSLSRAYEQYF.

The DNA of the CDR3 is TGTGCCTCCTATCGCGTAGGACTAGCGGGATATGAGACCTACAATGAGCAGTTCTTC. Encoded protein: CASYRVGLAGYETYNEQFF. The chain carries TRBV28 and TRBJ2-1; TRBD2 matches 12 bases. Germline V gene lookup returns CDR1 MDHEN and CDR2 SYDVKM. This CDR3 has 19 amino acids. With V trimmed by 11 bases and J by 2 bases, 19 bases remained unmatched. The full variable domain, its missing parts supplied by reference TRBV28 and TRBJ2-1, is DVKVTQSSRYLVKRTGEKVFLECVQDMDHENMFWYRQDPGLGLRLIYFSYDVKMKEKGDIPEGYSVSREKKERFSLILESASTNQTSMYLCASYRVGLAGYETYNEQFFGPGTRLTVL.

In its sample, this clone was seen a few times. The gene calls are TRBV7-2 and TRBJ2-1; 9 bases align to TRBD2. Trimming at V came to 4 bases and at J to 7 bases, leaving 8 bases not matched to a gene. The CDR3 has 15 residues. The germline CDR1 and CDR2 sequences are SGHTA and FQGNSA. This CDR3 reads CASSYRPSGENEQFF. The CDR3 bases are TGTGCCAGCAGCTATAGGCCTAGCGGGGAGAATGAGCAGTTCTTC.

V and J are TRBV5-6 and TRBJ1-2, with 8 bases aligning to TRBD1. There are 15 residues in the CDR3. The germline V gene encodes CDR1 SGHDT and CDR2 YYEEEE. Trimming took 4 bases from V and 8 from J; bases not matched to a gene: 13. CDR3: CASSPISMTGVGYTF. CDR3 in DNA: TGTGCCAGCAGCCCGATCTCGATGACAGGGGTCGGCTACACCTTC.

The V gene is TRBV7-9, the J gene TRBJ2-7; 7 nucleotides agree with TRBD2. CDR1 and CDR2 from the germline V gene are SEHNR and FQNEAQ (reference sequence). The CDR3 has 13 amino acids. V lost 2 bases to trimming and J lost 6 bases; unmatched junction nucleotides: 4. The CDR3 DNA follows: TGTGCCAGCAGCTTACTAGCGGAAGCCGAGCAGTACTTC. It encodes CASSLLAEAEQYF.

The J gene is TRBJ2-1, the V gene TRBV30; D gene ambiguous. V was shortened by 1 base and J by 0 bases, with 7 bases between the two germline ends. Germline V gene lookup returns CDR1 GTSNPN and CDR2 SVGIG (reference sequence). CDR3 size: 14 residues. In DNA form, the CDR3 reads TGTGCCTGGAGTGAAGCGAGCTCCTACAATGAGCAGTTCTTC. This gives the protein CAWSEASSYNEQFF.

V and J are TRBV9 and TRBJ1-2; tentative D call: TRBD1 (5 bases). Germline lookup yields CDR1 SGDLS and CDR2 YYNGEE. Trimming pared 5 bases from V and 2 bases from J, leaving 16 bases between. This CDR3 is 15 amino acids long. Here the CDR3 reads CASSLTDTTNYGYTF. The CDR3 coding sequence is TGTGCCAGCAGTTTGACAGATACAACGAACTATGGCTACACCTTC.

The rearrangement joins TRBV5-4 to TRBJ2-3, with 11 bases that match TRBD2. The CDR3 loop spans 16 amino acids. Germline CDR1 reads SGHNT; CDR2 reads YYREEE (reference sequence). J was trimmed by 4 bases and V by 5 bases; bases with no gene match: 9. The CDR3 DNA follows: TGTGCCAGCAGGGGCTCCGGGACTAGCGGACCAGATACGCAGTATTTT. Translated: CASRGSGTSGPDTQYF.

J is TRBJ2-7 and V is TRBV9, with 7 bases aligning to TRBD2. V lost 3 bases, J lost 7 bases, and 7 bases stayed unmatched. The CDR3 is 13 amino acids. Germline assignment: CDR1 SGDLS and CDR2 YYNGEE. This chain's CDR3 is CASSGGSGEEQYF. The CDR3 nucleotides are TGTGCCAGCAGCGGGGGGAGCGGGGAAGAGCAGTACTTC. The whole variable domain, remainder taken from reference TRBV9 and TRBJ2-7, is DSGVTQTPKHLITATGQRVTLRCSPRSGDLSVYWYQQSLDQGLQFLIQYYNGEERAKGNILERFSAQQFPDLHSELNLSSLELGDSALYFCASSGGSGEEQYFGPGTRLTVT.

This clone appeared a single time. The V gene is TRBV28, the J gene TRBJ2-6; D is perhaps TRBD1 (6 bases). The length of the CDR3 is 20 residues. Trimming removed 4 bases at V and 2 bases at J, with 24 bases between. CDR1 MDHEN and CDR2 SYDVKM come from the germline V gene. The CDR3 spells CASSSTWTALSYPGANVLTF. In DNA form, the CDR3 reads TGTGCCAGCAGTTCCACGTGGACAGCCTTAAGCTATCCTGGGGCCAACGTCCTGACTTTC.

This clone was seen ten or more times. The CDR3: CASSGSHNEQFF. DNA for the CDR3: TGTGCCAGCAGCGGGAGCCACAATGAGCAGTTCTTC. V is TRBV14 and J is TRBJ2-1; D is perhaps TRBD2 (5 bases). This CDR3 contains 12 residues. The V gene's germline CDR1 is SGHDN and CDR2 FVKESK. V was trimmed by 5 bases and J by 5 bases, leaving 7 bases between them.